This T cell receptor (beta chain) was identified during a study of yellow fever vaccine responses in identical twins. The germline CDR1 and CDR2 sequences are SNHLY and FYNNEI. This CDR3 contains 13 residues. Trimming cost V 2 bases and J 7 bases, with 12 bases left between them. In regard to this clonotype: Its antigen is not known.

MiXCR, applied by TCRdb to the RT-PCR reads, yields one record per CDR3 protein. This table has over 8,500 distinct CDR3 sequences, 77% appearing once. Study-level results: It has been reported that, in twins, the vaccine T cell response seemed partly convergent and partly personalized.

The sequencing used T cells from blood (PBMCs), unsorted or a sorted subset (not recorded which), collected before or after yellow fever vaccination (not recorded which). The chain combines TRBV2 with TRBJ2-7; tentatively, D is TRBD1 (5 bases). The source is a woman between 18 and 29 years old who received the yellow fever vaccine. DNA for the CDR3: TGTGCCAGCAGTGAATTGGACACATCAGAGCAGTACTTC. This codes for CASSELDTSEQYF. The full variable domain, rest sourced from reference TRBV2 and TRBJ2-7, is EPEVTQTPSHQVTQMGQEVILRCVPISNHLYFYWYRQILGQKVEFLVSFYNNEISEKSEIFDDQFSVERPDGSNFTLKIRSTKLEDSAMYFCASSELDTSEQYFGPGTRLTVT.